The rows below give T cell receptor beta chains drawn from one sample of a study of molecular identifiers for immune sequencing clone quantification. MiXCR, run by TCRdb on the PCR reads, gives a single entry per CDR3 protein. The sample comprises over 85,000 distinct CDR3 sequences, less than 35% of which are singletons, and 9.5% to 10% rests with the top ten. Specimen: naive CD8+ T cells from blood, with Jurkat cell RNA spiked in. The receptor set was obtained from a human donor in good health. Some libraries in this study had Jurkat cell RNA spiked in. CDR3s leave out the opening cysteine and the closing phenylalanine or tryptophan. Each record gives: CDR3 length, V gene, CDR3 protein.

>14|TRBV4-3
ASSQARTGMIYGYT
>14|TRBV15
ATSRGLSSGANVLA
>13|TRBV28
ASSTLAGGTDTQY
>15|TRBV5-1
ASSFPDSGTSRETQY
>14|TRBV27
ASRTLAGGRTDTQY
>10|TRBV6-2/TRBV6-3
ASSYPPEEQF
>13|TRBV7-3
ASNPRGGADYGYT
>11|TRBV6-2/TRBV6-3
ASSRGQTYEQY
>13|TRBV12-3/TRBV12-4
ASSSPGQQAGELF
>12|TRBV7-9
ASSPPLLEYEQY
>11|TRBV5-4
ASSSISTDTQY
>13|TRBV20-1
SARTLGQQDNEQF
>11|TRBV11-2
ASSLPGTLGQY
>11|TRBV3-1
ASSPTGSENLF
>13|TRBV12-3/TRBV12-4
ASSRPQAEVEELF
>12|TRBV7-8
ASRTSGALNEQF
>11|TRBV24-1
ATSDLRGDTQY
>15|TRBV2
ASSENGAPYSNQPQH
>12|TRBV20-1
SAPLGSNADTQY
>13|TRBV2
ASSGRNINNEKLF
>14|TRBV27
ASSLSGGGLEEKLF
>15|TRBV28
ASSLLALKRSYNEQF
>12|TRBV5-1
ASSDSGSTDTRY
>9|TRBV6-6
ASIQVGEAF
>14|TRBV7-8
ASSGGSGKSSYEQY
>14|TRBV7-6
ASSEGARGSYNEQF
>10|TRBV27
ASSSQGNEAF
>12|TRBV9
ASSYATGEEPQY
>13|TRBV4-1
ASSLSGSFGDTQY
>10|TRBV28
ASSLFATEAF
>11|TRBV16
ASSPPAKNIQY
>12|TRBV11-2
ASSPLAGGYEQY
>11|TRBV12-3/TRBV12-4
ASSFFGGEPQH
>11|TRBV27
ASSFSSYNEQF
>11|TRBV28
AIPDRANYGYT
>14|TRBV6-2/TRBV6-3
ASSFDVKAPKNIQY
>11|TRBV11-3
ASSPRFTDTQY
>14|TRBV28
AGSLLGLLENTEAF
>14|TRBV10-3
AISPSKLATANGQY
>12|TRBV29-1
SVPRTGPGETQY
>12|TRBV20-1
SATSRDSLYEQY
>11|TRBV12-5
ASGLFPTGELL
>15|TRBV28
ASSFLILTSGTYEQY
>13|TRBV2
ASRKGQGAVNEQF
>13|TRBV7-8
ASSLGSGGNEKLF
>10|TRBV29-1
SVPGPMNEQY
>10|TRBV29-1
SVADRGYEQY
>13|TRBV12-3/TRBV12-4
ASRELAGVTDTQY